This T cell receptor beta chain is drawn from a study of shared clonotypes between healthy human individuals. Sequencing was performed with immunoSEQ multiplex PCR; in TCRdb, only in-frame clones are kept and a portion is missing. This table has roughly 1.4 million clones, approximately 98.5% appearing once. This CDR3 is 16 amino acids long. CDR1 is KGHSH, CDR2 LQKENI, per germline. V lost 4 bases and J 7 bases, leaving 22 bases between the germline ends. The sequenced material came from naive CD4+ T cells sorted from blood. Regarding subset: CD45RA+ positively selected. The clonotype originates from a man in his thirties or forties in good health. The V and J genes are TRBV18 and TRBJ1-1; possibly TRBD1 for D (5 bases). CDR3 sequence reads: CASSLMGGEFSHEAFF. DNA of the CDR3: TGTGCCAGCTCACTAATGGGGGGGGAATTTAGCCATGAAGCTTTCTTT.